These 15 T cell receptor beta chains originate from one sample sequenced in a study of beta chain features in type 1 diabetes (dated 2018 in TCRdb). The full study reports these points: A moderate but significant shortening of TCRB CDR3 length was observed in type 1 diabetes patients in all four CD4+ subsets.

Receptors were amplified or captured by the immunoSEQ multiplex PCR assay. The entire isolated RNA was reverse transcribed using the High Capacity cDNA Reverse Transcription Kit, and thus expressed TCRB transcripts were sequenced. In TCRdb, the immuneACCESS table is reduced to in-frame sequences with V and J assigned. These tables do not hold every clone; where another copy was compared, an unresolved V gene accounts for under half, and the others remain unexplained. Counted in this sample were approximately 240,000 clones; 16% of them appeared once. 0.07% to 0.095% of the sample goes to the ten largest clones. Their antigen targets remain unknown. The specimen sequenced was naive CD4+ T cells from blood. The sample's cell subset or site label, decoded: true naive CD4+ T cells. The receptor source for this set is a man aged 30-40 years with type 1 diabetes.

This clone was seen only a few times. V is TRBV23-1 and J is TRBJ1-5; tentative D call: TRBD1 (5 bases). TRBV23-1 is an open reading frame, and its role is uncertain. Between the trimmed V and J ends, which lost 6 bases and 5 bases, there was a span of 17 bases. The CDR3 spans 15 residues. The CDR3 reads CASRTSSGIDQPQHF. In nucleotides, the CDR3 is TGCGCCAGCAGAACGTCTTCAGGGATCGATCAGCCCCAGCATTTT.

As regards this clone: One end of the junction fails to match germline, which may point to a read error. This chain uses TRBV4-2 with TRBJ2-7, with D possibly being TRBD1 (6 bases). The CDR3 is made up of 14 amino acids. Germline V gene sequence: CDR1 LGHNA, CDR2 YNFKEQ. CDR3 loop: CATSRSTGNYEQYF. The CDR3 DNA sequence: TGTGCCACCAGCAGAAGTACAGGGAACTACGAGCAGTACTTC.

This clone was counted a few times. The J gene is TRBJ2-6, the V gene TRBV27, with D perhaps given as TRBD1 or TRBD2 (6 bases each). The CDR3 totals 17 residues. Trimming pared 7 bases from V and 2 bases from J, leaving 18 bases between. Germline CDR1 MNHEY, CDR2 SMNVEV (reference sequence). CDR3: CASKPGRGEPGANVLTF. CDR3 DNA sequence: TGTGCCAGCAAGCCTGGAAGGGGGGAGCCTGGGGCCAACGTCCTGACTTTC. Combining the CDR3 with reference TRBV27 and TRBJ2-6 gives the whole variable domain EAQVTQNPRYLITVTGKKLTVTCSQNMNHEYMSWYRQDPGLGLRQIYYSMNVEVTDKGDVPEGYKVSRKEKRNFPLILESPSPNQTSLYFCASKPGRGEPGANVLTFGAGSRLTVL.

This clone was observed a few times. The chain couples TRBV14 to TRBJ1-5; no firm D call. The V gene's germline CDR1 is SGHDN and CDR2 FVKESK. Trimming removed 3 bases from V and 5 bases from J, with 8 bases in between. The CDR3 length is 13 residues. CDR3 protein: CASSHGVDQPQHF. The CDR3 DNA follows: TGTGCCAGCAGCCACGGAGTGGATCAGCCCCAGCATTTT.

The chain couples TRBV4-3 to TRBJ1-2; D is uncertain. The germline V and J ends were trimmed by 0 bases and 2 bases, with 10 bases remaining between them. The germline CDR1 and CDR2 sequences are LGHNA and YSLEER. This CDR3 is built from 15 residues. CDR3 region: CASSQDPAWNYGYTF. DNA for the CDR3: TGCGCCAGCAGCCAAGATCCGGCATGGAACTATGGCTACACCTTC.

The chain has TRBV7-2 and TRBJ2-1; the D is unclear. The CDR3 totals 13 residues. Germline-derived CDR1 and CDR2 are SGHTA and FQGNSA. Trimming took off 1 base at V and 0 bases at J, with 1 base between the two ends. CDR3 DNA sequence: TGTGCCAGCAGCTTAGGCTCCTACAATGAGCAGTTCTTC. The encoded protein is CASSLGSYNEQFF. Together with reference TRBV7-2 and TRBJ2-1, the CDR3 gives the full variable domain: GAGVSQSPSNKVTEKGKDVELRCDPISGHTALYWYRQSLGQGLEFLIYFQGNSAPDKSGLPSDRFSAERTGGSVSTLTIQRTQQEDSAVYLCASSLGSYNEQFFGPGTRLTVL.

The chain links TRBV7-9 to TRBJ2-1; D unclear. The CDR3 covers 14 residues. From germline, CDR1 is SEHNR and CDR2 FQNEAQ (reference sequence). Trimming cost V 0 bases and J 6 bases, with 9 bases left between them. Here the CDR3 reads CASSLALEANEQFF. The CDR3 nucleotides are TGTGCCAGCAGCTTAGCGCTAGAGGCCAATGAGCAGTTCTTC.

V is TRBV4-1 and J is TRBJ2-1, with TRBD1 matching 7 bases. The CDR3 contains 14 residues. The V segment lost 3 bases and the J segment 4 bases; nucleotides outside the gene matches: 3. Per germline, CDR1 MGHRA and CDR2 YSYEKL. The CDR3 DNA follows: TGCGCCAGCAGCCAGGTCAGGGGGTACAATGAGCAGTTCTTC. Residues: CASSQVRGYNEQFF.

Notes on this clone: This sample also contains other DNA sequences that code for the same CDR3. This chain's CDR3 is CASSPLAKNIQYF. The CDR3 DNA sequence: TGTGCCAGCAGCCCGCTAGCCAAAAACATTCAGTACTTC. V is TRBV7-2 and J is TRBJ2-4; D gene ambiguous. This CDR3 spans 13 amino acids. The ends were cut back, 5 bases at V and 0 bases at J, with 5 bases in the middle. CDR1 and CDR2 (germline): SGHTA, FQGNSA.

This sequence joins TRBV6-5 and TRBJ2-3, with 14 bases matching TRBD2. This CDR3 is built from 16 residues. Germline V gene sequence: CDR1 MNHEY, CDR2 SVGAGI. V trimming: 4 bases; J trimming: 5 bases; junction bases outside the gene matches: 5. In DNA form, the CDR3 reads TGTGCCAGCAGTTCTGGGACTAGCGGGAGTGGAGATACGCAGTATTTT. It yields the protein CASSSGTSGSGDTQYF.

This clone was picked up a small number of times. The rearrangement joins TRBV14 to TRBJ2-1, with D uncertain. CDR3 size: 12 residues. From germline, CDR1 is SGHDN and CDR2 FVKESK. Trimming cost V 1 base and J 14 bases, with 12 bases left between them. CDR3 nucleotide sequence: TGTGCCAGCAGCCAAGTAGCTAGTTCGGAGTTCTTC. It encodes CASSQVASSEFF.

The rearrangement joins TRBV29-1 to TRBJ1-2; D perhaps matches TRBD1 (5 bases). The CDR3 is 13 amino acids. V dropped 5 bases and J dropped 2 bases, with 12 bases sitting between them. Germline CDR1 SQVTM, CDR2 ANQGSEA. The CDR3 is CSVRREENYGYTF. CDR3 coding DNA: TGCAGCGTTCGCAGGGAAGAAAACTATGGCTACACCTTC.

This clone was observed a few times. The J gene is TRBJ2-6, the V gene TRBV2; D possibly corresponds to TRBD1 (6 bases). In germline, CDR1 is SNHLY, CDR2 FYNNEI. V was shortened by 9 bases and J by 4 bases, with 13 bases between the two germline ends. CDR3 length: 14 residues. The CDR3 spells CASTGTTGANVLTF. The CDR3 DNA reads as TGTGCCAGTACCGGGACAACAGGGGCCAACGTCCTGACTTTC.

The rearrangement links TRBV7-9 to TRBJ2-7; 8 positions agree with TRBD1. Per germline, CDR1 SEHNR and CDR2 FQNEAQ (reference sequence). The CDR3 covers 16 residues. With V trimmed by 1 base and J by 6 bases, 11 bases remained unmatched. The CDR3: CASSLVPRTGSAEQYF. CDR3 nucleotides: TGTGCCAGCAGCTTAGTACCTAGGACAGGGAGTGCCGAGCAGTACTTC.

There are a few counts of this clone. The gene calls are TRBV5-1 and TRBJ2-7; D unresolved. The CDR3 length is 13 residues. V lost 3 bases to trimming and J lost 2 bases, with 9 bases between them. The germline gives CDR1 SGHRS, CDR2 YFSETQ. CDR3 sequence: CASSSTATYEQYF. The DNA of the CDR3 is TGCGCCAGCAGCTCAACAGCAACCTACGAGCAGTACTTC. Complete variable domain (other parts from reference TRBV5-1 and TRBJ2-7): KAGVTQTPRYLIKTRGQQVTLSCSPISGHRSVSWYQQTPGQGLQFLFEYFSETQRNKGNFPGRFSGRQFSNSRSEMNVSTLELGDSALYLCASSSTATYEQYFGPGTRLTVT.